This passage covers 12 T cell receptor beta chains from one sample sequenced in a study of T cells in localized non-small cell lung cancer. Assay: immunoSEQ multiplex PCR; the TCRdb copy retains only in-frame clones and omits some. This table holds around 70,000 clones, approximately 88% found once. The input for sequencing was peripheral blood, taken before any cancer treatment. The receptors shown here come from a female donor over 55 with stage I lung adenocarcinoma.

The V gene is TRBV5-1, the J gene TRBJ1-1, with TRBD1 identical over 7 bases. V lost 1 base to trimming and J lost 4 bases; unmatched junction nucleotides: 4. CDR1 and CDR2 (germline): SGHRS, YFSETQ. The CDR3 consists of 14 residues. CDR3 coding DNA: TGCGCCAGCAGCTTGCAGGGGGAAGGCACTGAAGCTTTCTTT. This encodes CASSLQGEGTEAFF.

The CDR3 protein is CASSLRRNTEAFF. In nucleotides, the CDR3 is TGTGCCTCGTCACTTAGGCGGAACACTGAAGCTTTCTTT. This chain joins TRBV7-3 and TRBJ1-1; D unresolved. V shed 11 bases and J shed 1 base, with 14 bases lying between them. Germline values: CDR1 SGHTA, CDR2 FQGTGA. This CDR3 is built from 13 residues.

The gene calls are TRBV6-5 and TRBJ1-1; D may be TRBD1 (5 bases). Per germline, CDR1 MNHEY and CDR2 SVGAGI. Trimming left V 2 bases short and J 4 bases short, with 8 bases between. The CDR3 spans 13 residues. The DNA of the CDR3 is TGTGCCAGCAGTTACGGTGGGACCACTGAAGCTTTCTTT. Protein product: CASSYGGTTEAFF.

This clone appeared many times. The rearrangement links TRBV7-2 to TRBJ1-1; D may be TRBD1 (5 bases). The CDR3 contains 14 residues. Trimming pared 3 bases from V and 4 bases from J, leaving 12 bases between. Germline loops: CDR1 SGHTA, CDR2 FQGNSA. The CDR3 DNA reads TGTGCCAGCAGCTTCTGGGGGAGGGCCACTGAAGCTTTCTTT. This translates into CASSFWGRATEAFF.

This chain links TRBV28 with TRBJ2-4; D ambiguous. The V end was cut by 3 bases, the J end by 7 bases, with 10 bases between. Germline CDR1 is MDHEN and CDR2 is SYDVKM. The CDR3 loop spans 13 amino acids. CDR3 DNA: TGTGCCAGCAGTTTTGTAGATCCGAACATTCAGTACTTC. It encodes CASSFVDPNIQYF.

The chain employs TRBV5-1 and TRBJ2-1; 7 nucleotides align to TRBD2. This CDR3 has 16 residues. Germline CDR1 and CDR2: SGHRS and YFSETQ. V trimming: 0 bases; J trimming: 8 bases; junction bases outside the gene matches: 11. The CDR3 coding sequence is TGCGCCAGCAGCTTGGGGGCTAGCGGTCGCGTGTATGAGCAGTTCTTC. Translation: CASSLGASGRVYEQFF.

The CDR3 protein is CASSPKTGADTQYF. CDR3 nucleotide sequence: TGTGCCAGCAGCCCGAAAACAGGGGCAGATACGCAGTATTTT. The chain has TRBV7-9 and TRBJ2-3; 7 nucleotides match TRBD1. This CDR3 region has 14 residues. Germline values: CDR1 SEHNR, CDR2 FQNEAQ (reference sequence). The ends lost 5 bases at V and 4 bases at J; junction bases unmatched: 6.

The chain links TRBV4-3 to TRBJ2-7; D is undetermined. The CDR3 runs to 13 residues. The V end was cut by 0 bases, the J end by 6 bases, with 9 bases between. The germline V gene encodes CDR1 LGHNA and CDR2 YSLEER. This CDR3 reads CASSQEAATEQYF. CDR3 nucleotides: TGCGCCAGCAGCCAAGAGGCGGCGACCGAGCAGTACTTC.

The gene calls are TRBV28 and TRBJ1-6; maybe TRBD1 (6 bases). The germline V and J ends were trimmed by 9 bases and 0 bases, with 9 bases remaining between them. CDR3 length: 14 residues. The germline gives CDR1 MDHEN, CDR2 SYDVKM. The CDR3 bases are TGTGCCAGTGTCAGGGGCTCCTATAATTCACCCCTCCACTTT. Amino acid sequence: CASVRGSYNSPLHF.

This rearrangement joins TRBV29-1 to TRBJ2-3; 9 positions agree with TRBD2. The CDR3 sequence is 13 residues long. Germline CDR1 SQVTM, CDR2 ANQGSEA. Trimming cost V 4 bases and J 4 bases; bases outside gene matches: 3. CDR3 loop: CSVGSGSPDTQYF. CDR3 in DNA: TGCAGCGTTGGTAGCGGGAGCCCAGATACGCAGTATTTT.

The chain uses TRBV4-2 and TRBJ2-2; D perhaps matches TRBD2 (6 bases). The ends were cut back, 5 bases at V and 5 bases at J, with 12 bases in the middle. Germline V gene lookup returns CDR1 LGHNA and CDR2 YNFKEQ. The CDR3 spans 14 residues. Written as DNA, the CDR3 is TGTGCCAGCAGCGTGGAGGGTCAAACCGGGGAGCTGTTTTTT. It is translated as CASSVEGQTGELFF.

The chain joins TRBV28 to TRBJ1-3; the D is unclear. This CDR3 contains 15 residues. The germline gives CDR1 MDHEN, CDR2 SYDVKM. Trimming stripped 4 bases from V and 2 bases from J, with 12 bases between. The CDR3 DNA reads TGTGCCAGCAGTTCTATCAATTCAGCTGGAAACACCATATATTTT. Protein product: CASSSINSAGNTIYF.